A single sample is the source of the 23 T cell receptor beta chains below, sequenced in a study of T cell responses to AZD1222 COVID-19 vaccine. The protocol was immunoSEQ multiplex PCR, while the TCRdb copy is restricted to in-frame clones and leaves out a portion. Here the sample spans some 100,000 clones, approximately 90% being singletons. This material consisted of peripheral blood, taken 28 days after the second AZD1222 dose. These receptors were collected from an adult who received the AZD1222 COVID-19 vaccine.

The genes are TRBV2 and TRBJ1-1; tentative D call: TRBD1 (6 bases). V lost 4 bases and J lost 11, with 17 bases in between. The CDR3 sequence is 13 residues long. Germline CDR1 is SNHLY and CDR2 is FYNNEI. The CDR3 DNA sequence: TGTGCCAGCAGTGGTGAAGGGGGGTCCTCGGCTTTCTTT. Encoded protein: CASSGEGGSSAFF.

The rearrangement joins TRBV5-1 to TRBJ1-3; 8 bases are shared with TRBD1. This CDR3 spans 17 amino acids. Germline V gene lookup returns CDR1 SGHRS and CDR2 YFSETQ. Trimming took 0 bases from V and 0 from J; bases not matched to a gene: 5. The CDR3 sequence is CASSLAPGGSSGNTIYF. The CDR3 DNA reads TGCGCCAGCAGCTTGGCTCCAGGGGGCAGCTCTGGAAACACCATATATTTT.

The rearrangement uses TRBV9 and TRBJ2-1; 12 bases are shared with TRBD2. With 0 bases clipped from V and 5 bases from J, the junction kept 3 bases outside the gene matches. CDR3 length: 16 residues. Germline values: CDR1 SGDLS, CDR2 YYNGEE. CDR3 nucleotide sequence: TGTGCCAGCAGCGTAGGGCTAGCGGGAGGGCACAATGAGCAGTTCTTC. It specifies CASSVGLAGGHNEQFF.

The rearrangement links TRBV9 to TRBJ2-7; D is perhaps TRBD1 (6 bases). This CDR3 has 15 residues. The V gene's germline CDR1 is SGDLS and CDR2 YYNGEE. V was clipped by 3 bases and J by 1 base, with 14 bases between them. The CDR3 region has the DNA TGTGCCAGCAGCGCCTCGGGACACCCGTCCTACGAGCAGTACTTC. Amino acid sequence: CASSASGHPSYEQYF. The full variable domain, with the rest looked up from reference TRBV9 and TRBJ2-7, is DSGVTQTPKHLITATGQRVTLRCSPRSGDLSVYWYQQSLDQGLQFLIQYYNGEERAKGNILERFSAQQFPDLHSELNLSSLELGDSALYFCASSASGHPSYEQYFGPGTRLTVT.

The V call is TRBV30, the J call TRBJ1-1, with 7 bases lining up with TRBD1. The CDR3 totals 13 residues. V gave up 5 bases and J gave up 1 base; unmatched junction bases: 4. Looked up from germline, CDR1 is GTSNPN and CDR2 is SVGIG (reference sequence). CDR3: CAWSRGENTEAFF. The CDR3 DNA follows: TGTGCCTGGTCCAGGGGGGAGAACACTGAAGCTTTCTTT.

CDR3 coding DNA: TGTGCCAGCAGCTTTAAAACTAGCGGGAGCTTTCGGCAGTACTTC. As protein: CASSFKTSGSFRQYF. The V gene is TRBV11-3, the J gene TRBJ2-7; TRBD2 aligns across 11 bases. The V and J ends lost 3 bases and 9 bases, in that order; junction bases with no gene match: 10. The CDR3 extends over 15 amino acids. From germline, CDR1 is SGHNT and CDR2 YENEEA. Variable domain in full (rest from reference TRBV11-3 and TRBJ2-7): EAGVVQSPRYKIIEKKQPVAFWCNPISGHNTLYWYLQNLGQGPELLIRYENEEAVDDSQLPKDRFSAERLKGVDSTLKIQPAELGDSAVYLCASSFKTSGSFRQYFGPGTRLTVT.

CDR3 DNA: TGTGCCAGCAGTTACCCCGGGACAGGGGGCATTGCTTTCTTT. Translating gives CASSYPGTGGIAFF. This sequence joins TRBV6-5 and TRBJ1-1, with 12 positions matching TRBD1. The germline gives CDR1 MNHEY, CDR2 SVGAGI. The CDR3 is made up of 14 amino acids. V lost 2 bases, J lost 11 bases, and 6 bases stayed unmatched.

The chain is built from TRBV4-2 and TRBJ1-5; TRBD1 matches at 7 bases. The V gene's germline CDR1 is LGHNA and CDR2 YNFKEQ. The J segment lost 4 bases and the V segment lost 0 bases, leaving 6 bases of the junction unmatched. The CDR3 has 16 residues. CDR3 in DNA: TGTGCCAGCAGCCAAGATTTCTGGGACAGAAATCAGCCCCAGCATTTT. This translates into CASSQDFWDRNQPQHF.

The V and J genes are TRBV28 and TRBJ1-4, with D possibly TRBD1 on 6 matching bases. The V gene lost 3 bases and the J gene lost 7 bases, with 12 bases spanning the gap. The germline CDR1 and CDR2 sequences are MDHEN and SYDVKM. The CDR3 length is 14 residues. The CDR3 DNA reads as TGTGCCAGCAGTTTGGGGGCTAGTCGTGAAAAACTGTTTTTT. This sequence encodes CASSLGASREKLFF.

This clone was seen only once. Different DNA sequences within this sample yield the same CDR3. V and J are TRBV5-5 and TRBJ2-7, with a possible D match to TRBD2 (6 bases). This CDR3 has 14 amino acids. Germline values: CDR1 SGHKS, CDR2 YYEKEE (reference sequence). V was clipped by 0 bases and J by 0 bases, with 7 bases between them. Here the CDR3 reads CASSLVGSSYEQYF. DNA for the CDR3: TGTGCCAGCAGCTTGGTCGGGAGCTCCTACGAGCAGTACTTC.

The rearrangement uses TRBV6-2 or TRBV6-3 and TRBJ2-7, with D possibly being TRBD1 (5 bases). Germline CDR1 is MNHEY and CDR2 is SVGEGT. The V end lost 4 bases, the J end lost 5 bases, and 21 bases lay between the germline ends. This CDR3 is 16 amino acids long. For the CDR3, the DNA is TGTGCCAGCAGTTCCCGAAAGGGTAAGGGGCTAGACGAGCAGTACTTC. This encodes CASSSRKGKGLDEQYF.

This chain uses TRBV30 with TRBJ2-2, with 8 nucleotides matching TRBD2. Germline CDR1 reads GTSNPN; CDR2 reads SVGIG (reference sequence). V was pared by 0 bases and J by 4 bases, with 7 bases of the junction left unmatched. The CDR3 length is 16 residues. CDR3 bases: TGTGCCTGGAGTGTCTCCGTAGCGGGATCCACCGGGGAGCTGTTTTTT. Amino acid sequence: CAWSVSVAGSTGELFF.

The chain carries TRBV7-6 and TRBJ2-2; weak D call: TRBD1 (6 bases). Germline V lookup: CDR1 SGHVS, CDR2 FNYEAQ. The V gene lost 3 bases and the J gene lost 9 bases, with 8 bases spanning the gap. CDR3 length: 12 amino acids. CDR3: CASSFRDRELFF. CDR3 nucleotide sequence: TGTGCCAGCAGCTTCCGGGACAGGGAGCTGTTTTTT.

The CDR3 sequence: CASSLIDDIYGYTF. The DNA of the CDR3 is TGTGCCAGCAGCTTGATTGACGACATCTATGGCTACACCTTC. The V gene is TRBV5-5, the J gene TRBJ1-2; no definite D call. The V gene's germline CDR1 is SGHKS and CDR2 YYEKEE (reference sequence). CDR3 length equals 14 residues. Between the trimmed V and J ends, which lost 1 base and 4 bases, there was a span of 11 bases.

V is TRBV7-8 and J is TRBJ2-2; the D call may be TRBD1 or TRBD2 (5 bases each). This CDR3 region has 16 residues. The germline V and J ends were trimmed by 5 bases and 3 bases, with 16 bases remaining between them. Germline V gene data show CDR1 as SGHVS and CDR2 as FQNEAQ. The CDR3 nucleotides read TGTGCCAGCAGCCTGGGGACGGGGCTCGACACCGGGGAGCTGTTTTTT. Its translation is CASSLGTGLDTGELFF.

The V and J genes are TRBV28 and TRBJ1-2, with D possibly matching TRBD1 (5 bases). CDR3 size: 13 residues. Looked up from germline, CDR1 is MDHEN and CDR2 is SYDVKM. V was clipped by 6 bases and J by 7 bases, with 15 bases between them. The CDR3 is CASSLEGRRGYTF. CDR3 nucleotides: TGTGCCAGCAGCCTTGAGGGGAGACGTGGCTACACCTTC.

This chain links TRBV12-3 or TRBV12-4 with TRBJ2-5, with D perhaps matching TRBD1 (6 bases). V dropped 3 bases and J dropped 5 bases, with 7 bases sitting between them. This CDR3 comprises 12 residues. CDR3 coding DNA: TGTGCCAGCAGTTTTAGGGGGGAGACCCAGTACTTC. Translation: CASSFRGETQYF.

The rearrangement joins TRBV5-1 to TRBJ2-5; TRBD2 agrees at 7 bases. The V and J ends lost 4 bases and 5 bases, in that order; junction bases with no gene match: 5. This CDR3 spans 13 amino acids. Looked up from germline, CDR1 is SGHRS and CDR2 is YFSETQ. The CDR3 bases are TGCGCCAGCAGCCTGACAGCGGGGGAGACCCAGTACTTC. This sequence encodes CASSLTAGETQYF.

The chain's CDR3 is CARGGIRDRDYEQYF. CDR3 sequence (DNA): TGTGCCAGAGGGGGTATTCGGGACAGGGACTACGAGCAGTACTTC. V and J are TRBV2 and TRBJ2-7; 9 bases are shared with TRBD1. This CDR3 region has 15 residues. Germline assignment: CDR1 SNHLY and CDR2 FYNNEI. V lost 9 bases and J lost 3; bases outside the gene matches: 12. Looking up the rest from reference TRBV2 and TRBJ2-7 gives the full variable domain: EPEVTQTPSHQVTQMGQEVILRCVPISNHLYFYWYRQILGQKVEFLVSFYNNEISEKSEIFDDQFSVERPDGSNFTLKIRSTKLEDSAMYFCARGGIRDRDYEQYFGPGTRLTVT.

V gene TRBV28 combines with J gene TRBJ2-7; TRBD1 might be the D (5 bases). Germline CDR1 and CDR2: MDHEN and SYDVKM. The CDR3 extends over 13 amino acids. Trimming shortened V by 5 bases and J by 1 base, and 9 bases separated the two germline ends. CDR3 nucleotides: TGTGCCAGCAGTCTGGCAGGGTCCTACGAGCAGTACTTC. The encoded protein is CASSLAGSYEQYF.

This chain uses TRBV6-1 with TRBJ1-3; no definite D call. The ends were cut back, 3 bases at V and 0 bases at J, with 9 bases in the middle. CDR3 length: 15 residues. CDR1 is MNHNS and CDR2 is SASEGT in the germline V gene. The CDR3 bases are TGTGCCAGCAGTGATTGGGTCCGCTCTGGAAACACCATATATTTT. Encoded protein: CASSDWVRSGNTIYF.

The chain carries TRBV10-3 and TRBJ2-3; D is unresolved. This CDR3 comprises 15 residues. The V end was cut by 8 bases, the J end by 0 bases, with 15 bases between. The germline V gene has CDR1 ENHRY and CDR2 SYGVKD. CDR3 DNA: TGTGCCATCGAGGCTCAACAGTCTAGCACAGATACGCAGTATTTT. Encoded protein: CAIEAQQSSTDTQYF.

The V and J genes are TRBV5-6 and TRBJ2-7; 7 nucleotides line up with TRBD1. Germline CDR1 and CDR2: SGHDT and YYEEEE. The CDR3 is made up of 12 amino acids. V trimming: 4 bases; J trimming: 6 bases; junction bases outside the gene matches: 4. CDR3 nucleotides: TGTGCCAGCAGCCAAGGGGACAGCGAGCAGTACTTC. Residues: CASSQGDSEQYF. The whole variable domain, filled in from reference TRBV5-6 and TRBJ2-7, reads DAGVTQSPTHLIKTRGQQVTLRCSPKSGHDTVSWYQQALGQGPQFIFQYYEEEERQRGNFPDRFSGHQFPNYSSELNVNALLLGDSALYLCASSQGDSEQYFGPGTRLTVT.